Listed here is a single T cell receptor beta chain. No antigen is known for it. Primers included in the PCR were 60 Vbeta and 13 Jbeta primers. Libraries were prepared by immunoSEQ multiplex PCR; TCRdb keeps only in-frame clonotypes and omits some of them. This sample has 80,000 to 100,000 clones, with roughly 76% found just once. This entry is derived from a study of cytomegalovirus exposure and HLA in healthy donors. Study outcomes and limitations: Within a later analysis, the majority of CMV-associated TCR beta chains appeared HLA-restricted.

Germline assignment: CDR1 LNHDA and CDR2 SQIVND (reference sequence). Trimming shortened V by 3 bases and J by 2 bases, and 11 bases separated the two germline ends. The CDR3 extends over 14 amino acids. This sequence originates from a man over 45 in good health and CMV-seronegative. The V gene is TRBV19, the J gene TRBJ2-7, with D perhaps matching TRBD2 (5 bases). The sequencing input was PBMCs. The CDR3 loop is CASSMRESAYEQYF. The CDR3 DNA is TGTGCCAGTAGTATGAGGGAATCCGCCTACGAGCAGTACTTC.